This T cell receptor beta chain was identified during a study of identical twins. The CDR3 is 12 amino acids. The V end lost 8 bases, the J end lost 9 bases, and 18 bases lay between the germline ends. Germline CDR1 is SQVTM and CDR2 is ANQGSEA. TCRdb re-derived calls from the 5' RACE reads in MiXCR, one entry per CDR3 protein. The data contain some 600,000 distinct CDR3 sequences, 7.1% of them seen just once; the ten biggest clones take up about 1.6%. These records were also assigned to another study, of yellow fever vaccine responses in identical twins.

The sequencing input was PBMCs. This chain joins TRBV29-1 and TRBJ2-3; a weak D match, TRBD2 (6 bases). The sequence was collected from a woman younger than 30 in good health. The CDR3 sequence is CSPGLETGTQYF. The DNA for the CDR3 is TGCAGCCCGGGACTCGAAACGGGGACGCAGTATTTT.